This T cell receptor beta chain was obtained from a study of PD-1 blockade in mismatch repair-deficient tumors. In the study overall: Patients had eleven to twelve mismatch repair-deficient cancer types, all previously treated and progressing.

Germline lookup yields CDR1 MNHEY and CDR2 SVGAGI. The CDR3 extends over 14 amino acids. Losses at the gene ends were 2 bases for V and 4 bases for J; bases not matched to a gene: 4. TCRs were sequenced from three patients responding to pembrolizumab. TCRdb's table, derived via immunoSEQ multiplex PCR, lists solely in-frame clones and lacks some. The table shows about 100,000 clones, with 82% occurring only once. Sequencing was performed on peripheral blood, taken roughly 35 weeks after starting pembrolizumab. The chain links TRBV6-5 to TRBJ1-1; TRBD1 matches at 7 bases. This clonotype was sampled from an adult with mismatch repair-deficient cancer. CDR3 loop: CASSYLQGGTEAFF. CDR3 sequence (DNA): TGTGCCAGCAGTTACCTCCAGGGGGGCACTGAAGCTTTCTTT.